The 2 T cell receptor beta chains listed next were all sequenced from one sample in a study of T cell responses to AZD1222 COVID-19 vaccine. Some clones are missing from TCRdb's copy, which holds only in-frame ones; the method was immunoSEQ multiplex PCR. The sample yields around 180,000 clones, about 90% seen once. Sequencing used peripheral blood, obtained on day 0 of MenACWY control vaccination. The receptors come from an adult in good health.

This sequence joins TRBV3-1 (or the pseudogene TRBV3-2) and TRBJ2-5, with TRBD1 as a possible D gene (5 bases). V was shortened by 1 base and J by 5 bases, with 11 bases between the two germline ends. Germline CDR1 and CDR2: LGHDT and YNNKEL (reference sequence). CDR3 length: 14 amino acids. CDR3: CASSQVGLEETQYF. CDR3 coding DNA: TGTGCCAGCAGCCAAGTGGGGCTTGAGGAGACCCAGTACTTC.

The CDR3 loop reads CAISDAGNQPQHF. The CDR3 DNA is TGTGCCATCAGTGATGCTGGCAATCAGCCCCAGCATTTT. The chain links TRBV10-3 to TRBJ1-5; D gene uncertain. The CDR3 runs 13 residues. Looked up from germline, CDR1 is ENHRY and CDR2 is SYGVKD. The V end lost 3 bases, the J end lost 2 bases, and 5 bases lay between the germline ends.